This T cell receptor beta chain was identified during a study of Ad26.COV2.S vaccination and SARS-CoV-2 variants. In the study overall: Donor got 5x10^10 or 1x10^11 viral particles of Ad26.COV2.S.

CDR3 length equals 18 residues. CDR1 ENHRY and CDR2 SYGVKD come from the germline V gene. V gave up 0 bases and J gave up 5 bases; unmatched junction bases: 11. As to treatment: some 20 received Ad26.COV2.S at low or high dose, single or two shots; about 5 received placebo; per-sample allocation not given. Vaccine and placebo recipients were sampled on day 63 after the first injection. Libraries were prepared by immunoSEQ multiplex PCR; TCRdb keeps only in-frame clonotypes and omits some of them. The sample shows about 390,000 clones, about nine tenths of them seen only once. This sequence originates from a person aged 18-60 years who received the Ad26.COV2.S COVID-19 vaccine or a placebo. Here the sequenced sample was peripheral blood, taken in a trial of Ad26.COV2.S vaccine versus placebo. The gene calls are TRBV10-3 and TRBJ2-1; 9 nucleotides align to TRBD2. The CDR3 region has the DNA TGTGCCATCAGTGAGTCCCATACTGGGCTAGCGGGGAACAATGAGCAGTTCTTC. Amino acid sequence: CAISESHTGLAGNNEQFF.